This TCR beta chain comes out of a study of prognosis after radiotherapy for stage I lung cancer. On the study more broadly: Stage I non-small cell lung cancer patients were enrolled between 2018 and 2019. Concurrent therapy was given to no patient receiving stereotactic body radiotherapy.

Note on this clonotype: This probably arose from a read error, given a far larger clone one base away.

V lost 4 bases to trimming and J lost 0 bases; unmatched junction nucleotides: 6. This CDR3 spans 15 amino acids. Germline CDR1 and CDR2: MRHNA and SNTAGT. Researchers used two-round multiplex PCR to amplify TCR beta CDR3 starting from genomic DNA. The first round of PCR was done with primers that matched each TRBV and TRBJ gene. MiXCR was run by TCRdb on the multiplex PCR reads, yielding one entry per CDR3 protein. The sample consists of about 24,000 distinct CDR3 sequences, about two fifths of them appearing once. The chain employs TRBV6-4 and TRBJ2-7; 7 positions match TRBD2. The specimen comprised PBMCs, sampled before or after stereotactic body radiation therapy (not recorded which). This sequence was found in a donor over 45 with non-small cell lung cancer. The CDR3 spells CASSVGGASSYEQYF. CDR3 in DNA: TGTGCCAGCAGTGTGGGAGGGGCTAGCTCCTACGAGCAGTACTTC.